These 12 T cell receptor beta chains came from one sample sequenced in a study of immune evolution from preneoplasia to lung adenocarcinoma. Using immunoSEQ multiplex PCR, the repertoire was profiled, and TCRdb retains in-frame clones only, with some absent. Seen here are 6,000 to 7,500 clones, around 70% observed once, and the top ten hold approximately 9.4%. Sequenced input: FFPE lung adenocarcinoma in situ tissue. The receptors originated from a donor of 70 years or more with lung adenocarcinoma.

CDR3 bases: TGCGCCAGCAGCTTGGATGGGGGGCGCCTGAACACTGAAGCTTTCTTT. This encodes CASSLDGGRLNTEAFF. The V call is TRBV5-1, the J call TRBJ1-1; possible D gene TRBD1, 6 bases. V lost 0 bases to trimming and J lost 0 bases, with 12 bases between them. From germline, CDR1 is SGHRS and CDR2 YFSETQ. The CDR3 runs 16 residues.

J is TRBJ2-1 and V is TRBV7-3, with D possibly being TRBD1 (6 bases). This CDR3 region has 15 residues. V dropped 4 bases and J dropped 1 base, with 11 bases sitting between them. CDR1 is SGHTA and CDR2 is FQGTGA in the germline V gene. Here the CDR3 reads CASSYPGQSYNEQFF. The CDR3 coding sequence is TGTGCCAGCAGCTACCCGGGACAATCCTACAATGAGCAGTTCTTC. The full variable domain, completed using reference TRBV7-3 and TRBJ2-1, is GAGVSQTPSNKVTEKGKYVELRCDPISGHTALYWYRQSLGQGPEFLIYFQGTGAADDSGLPNDRFFAVRPEGSVSTLKIQRTERGDSAVYLCASSYPGQSYNEQFFGPGTRLTVL.

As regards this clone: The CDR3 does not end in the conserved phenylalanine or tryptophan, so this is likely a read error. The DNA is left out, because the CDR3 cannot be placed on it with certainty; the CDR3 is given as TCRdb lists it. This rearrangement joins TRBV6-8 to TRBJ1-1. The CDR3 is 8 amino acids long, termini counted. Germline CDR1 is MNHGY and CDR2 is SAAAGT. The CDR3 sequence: CASSTAPI.

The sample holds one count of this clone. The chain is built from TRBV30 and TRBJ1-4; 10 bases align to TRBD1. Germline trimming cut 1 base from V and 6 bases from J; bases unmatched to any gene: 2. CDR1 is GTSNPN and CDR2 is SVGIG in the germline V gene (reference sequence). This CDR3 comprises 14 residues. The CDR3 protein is CAWSAGTGDEKLFF. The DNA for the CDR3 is TGTGCCTGGAGTGCCGGGACAGGGGATGAAAAACTGTTTTTT.

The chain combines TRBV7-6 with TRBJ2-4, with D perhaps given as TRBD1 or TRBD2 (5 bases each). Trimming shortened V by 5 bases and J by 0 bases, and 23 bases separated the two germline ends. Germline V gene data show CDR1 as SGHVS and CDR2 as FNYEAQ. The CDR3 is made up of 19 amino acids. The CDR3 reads CASSPFAPGQPLAKNIQYF. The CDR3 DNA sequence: TGTGCCAGCAGCCCCTTTGCCCCGGGGCAGCCATTAGCCAAAAACATTCAGTACTTC.

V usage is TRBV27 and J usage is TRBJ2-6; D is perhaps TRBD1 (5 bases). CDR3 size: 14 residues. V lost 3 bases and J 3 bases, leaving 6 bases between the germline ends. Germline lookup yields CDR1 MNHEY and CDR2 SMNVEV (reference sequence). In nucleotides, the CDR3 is TGTGCCAGCAGTTTGCAGGGTGGGGCCAACGTCCTGACTTTC. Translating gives CASSLQGGANVLTF.

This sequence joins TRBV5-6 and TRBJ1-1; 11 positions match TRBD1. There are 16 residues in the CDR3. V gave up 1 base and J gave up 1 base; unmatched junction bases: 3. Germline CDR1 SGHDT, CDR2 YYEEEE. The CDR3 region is CASSLRDRGRNTEAFF. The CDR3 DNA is TGTGCCAGCAGCTTGCGGGACAGGGGGAGGAACACTGAAGCTTTCTTT.

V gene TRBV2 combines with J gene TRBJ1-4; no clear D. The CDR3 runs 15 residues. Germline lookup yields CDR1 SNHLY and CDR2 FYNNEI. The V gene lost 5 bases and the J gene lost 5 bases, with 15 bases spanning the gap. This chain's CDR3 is CASSRGSIGNEKLFF. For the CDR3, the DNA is TGTGCCAGCAGTAGAGGGTCTATAGGGAATGAAAAACTGTTTTTT.

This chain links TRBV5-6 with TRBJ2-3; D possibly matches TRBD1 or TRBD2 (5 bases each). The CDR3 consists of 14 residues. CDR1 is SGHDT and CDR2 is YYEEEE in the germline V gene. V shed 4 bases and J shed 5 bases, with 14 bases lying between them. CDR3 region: CASSGTGTRDTQYF. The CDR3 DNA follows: TGTGCCAGCAGCGGAACCGGGACCAGAGATACGCAGTATTTT.

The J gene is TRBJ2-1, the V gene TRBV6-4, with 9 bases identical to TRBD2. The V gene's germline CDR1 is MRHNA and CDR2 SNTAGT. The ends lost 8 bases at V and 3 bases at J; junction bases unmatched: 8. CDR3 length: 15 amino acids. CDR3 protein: CASGLAGAFYNEQFF. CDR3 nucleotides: TGTGCCAGCGGATTAGCGGGGGCATTCTACAATGAGCAGTTCTTC.

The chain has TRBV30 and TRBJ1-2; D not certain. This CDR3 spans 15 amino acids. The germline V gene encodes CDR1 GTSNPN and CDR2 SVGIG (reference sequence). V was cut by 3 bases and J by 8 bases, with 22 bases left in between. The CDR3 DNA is TGTGCCTGGAGCTCCTCCCGCCGGACTGTTTTCGGCTACACCTTC. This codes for CAWSSSRRTVFGYTF.

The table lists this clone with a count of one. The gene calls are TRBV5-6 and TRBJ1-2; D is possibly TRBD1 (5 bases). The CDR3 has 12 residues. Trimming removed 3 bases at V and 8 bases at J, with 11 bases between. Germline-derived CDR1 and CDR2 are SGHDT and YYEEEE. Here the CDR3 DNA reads TGTGCCAGCAGCTGGAGCGACAGCGGCTACACCTTC. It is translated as CASSWSDSGYTF. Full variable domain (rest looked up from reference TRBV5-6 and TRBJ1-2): DAGVTQSPTHLIKTRGQQVTLRCSPKSGHDTVSWYQQALGQGPQFIFQYYEEEERQRGNFPDRFSGHQFPNYSSELNVNALLLGDSALYLCASSWSDSGYTFGSGTRLTVV.